One sample yielded the 30 T cell receptor beta chains listed below, sequenced in a study of T cell responses to AZD1222 COVID-19 vaccine (dated by TCRdb to about 2021). Receptor amplification or capture employed the immunoSEQ multiplex PCR assay. Imported from immuneACCESS, the table was reduced by TCRdb to in-frame sequences with V and J called. These copies leave out some clones; in studies compared against another copy, an unresolved V gene accounts for under half, and the cause of the remainder is not known. Present in this sample are approximately 150,000 clones, 92% of which were seen just once. Of the sample, roughly 3.3% falls within the top ten clones. The time point label of this sample denotes: about 28 days (+/-7) after the second vaccine dose. The sample in question was peripheral blood, obtained 28 days after the second AZD1222 dose. The source of these receptors is an adult who received the AZD1222 COVID-19 vaccine.

The J gene is TRBJ2-7, the V gene TRBV9; 9 bases align to TRBD1. With V trimmed by 4 bases and J by 4 bases, 12 bases remained unmatched. The V gene's germline CDR1 is SGDLS and CDR2 YYNGEE. There are 16 residues in the CDR3. The CDR3 bases are TGTGCCAGCAGCCTCAAAGGGGACAGGGATTTATACGAGCAGTACTTC. Residues: CASSLKGDRDLYEQYF.

The J gene is TRBJ2-5, the V gene TRBV9; D is unresolved. The CDR3 is made up of 15 amino acids. Trimming took off 3 bases at V and 0 bases at J, with 12 bases between the two ends. Germline V CDR1 and CDR2: SGDLS, YYNGEE. The DNA of the CDR3 is TGTGCCAGCAGCGGAGAGGTCGAGTACCAAGAGACCCAGTACTTC. Its translation: CASSGEVEYQETQYF.

The chain combines TRBV2 with TRBJ2-5; D may be TRBD2 (5 bases). Trimming took off 8 bases at V and 3 bases at J, with 10 bases between the two ends. Germline values: CDR1 SNHLY, CDR2 FYNNEI. CDR3 length equals 12 residues. CDR3 in amino acids: CASGGSEETQYF. Here the CDR3 DNA reads TGTGCCAGCGGTGGTAGCGAAGAGACCCAGTACTTC.

The chain employs TRBV30 and TRBJ2-7; the match to TRBD1 covers 9 bases. The germline V gene has CDR1 GTSNPN and CDR2 SVGIG (reference sequence). Trimming cost V 4 bases and J 5 bases; bases outside gene matches: 3. The CDR3 is 12 amino acids. CDR3 protein: CAWTTGGNEQYF. Written as DNA, the CDR3 is TGTGCCTGGACGACAGGGGGAAACGAGCAGTACTTC.

Of note for this clone: The identical CDR3 is also encoded by other nucleotide sequences in the sample. V is TRBV29-1 and J is TRBJ1-1; 7 bases align to TRBD1. J gave up 0 bases and V 6 bases, and 1 base lay outside the gene matches. The CDR3 has 12 amino acids. Germline V gene sequence: CDR1 SQVTM, CDR2 ANQGSEA. The CDR3 region is CSVGQLNTEAFF. In DNA, the CDR3 is TGCAGCGTGGGACAGCTGAACACTGAAGCTTTCTTT.

Concerning this clone: At one of its ends the junction is not consistent with the germline gene, which may arise from a read error. The V gene is TRBV9, the J gene TRBJ2-1, with D uncertain. The CDR3 runs 13 residues. Germline CDR1 and CDR2: SGDLS and YYNGEE. DNA for the CDR3: TGTGCCAGCAGCACCGGCTCCGACAATGAGCAGTTCTTC. Translated, it gives CASSTGSDNEQFF.

The chain links TRBV15 to TRBJ2-1, with 7 positions matching TRBD2. There are 19 residues in the CDR3. From germline, CDR1 is LNHNV and CDR2 YYDKDF (reference sequence). V dropped 3 bases and J dropped 1; count of bases not matched to a gene: 15. CDR3 bases: TGTGCCACCAGCAGGGGGCTAATAACTAGCGCGGTTTCCTACAATGAGCAGTTCTTC. It is translated as CATSRGLITSAVSYNEQFF.

V is TRBV5-1 and J is TRBJ1-5, with TRBD1 matching 7 bases. V lost 4 bases, J lost 4 bases, and 5 bases stayed unmatched. The CDR3 length is 14 residues. Germline-derived CDR1 and CDR2 are SGHRS and YFSETQ. CDR3 sequence: CASSPTGTNQPQHF. CDR3 nucleotides: TGCGCCAGCAGCCCGACAGGGACGAATCAGCCCCAGCATTTT.

V is TRBV3-1 (or the pseudogene TRBV3-2) and J is TRBJ2-5; TRBD2 matches at 8 bases. The junction had 12 bases not matched to a gene; V was cut back by 0 bases and J by 3 bases. The CDR3 is made up of 18 amino acids. The germline CDR1 and CDR2 sequences are LGHDT and YNNKEL (reference sequence). CDR3 coding DNA: TGTGCCAGCAGCCAAGATCTGCCGGGACTAGGTCTTAAAGAGACCCAGTACTTC. Its translation is CASSQDLPGLGLKETQYF.

CDR3 region: CASSPQDRVTYEQYF. CDR3 in DNA: TGTGCCAGCTCACCTCAGGACAGGGTAACCTACGAGCAGTACTTC. This rearrangement joins TRBV18 to TRBJ2-7; 8 positions agree with TRBD1. CDR1 and CDR2 (germline): KGHSH, LQKENI. The CDR3 has 15 residues. The V segment lost 3 bases and the J segment 2 bases; nucleotides outside the gene matches: 6.

This rearrangement joins TRBV6-5 to TRBJ1-2; 7 positions match TRBD1. Trimming took 5 bases from V and 1 from J; bases not matched to a gene: 4. CDR1 is MNHEY and CDR2 is SVGAGI in the germline V gene. The CDR3 length is 14 residues. CDR3 sequence: CASSPGQVNYGYTF. Written as DNA, the CDR3 is TGTGCCAGCAGTCCCGGACAGGTTAACTATGGCTACACCTTC.

V gene TRBV19 combines with J gene TRBJ1-5; D uncertain. CDR1 LNHDA and CDR2 SQIVND come from the germline V gene (reference sequence). The CDR3 length is 12 residues. V dropped 3 bases and J dropped 11 bases, with 11 bases sitting between them. CDR3 amino acids: CASSMGQGTQHF. CDR3 nucleotides: TGTGCCAGTAGTATGGGTCAAGGAACCCAGCATTTT.

The V and J genes are TRBV27 and TRBJ2-2, with no clear D. Germline CDR1 MNHEY, CDR2 SMNVEV (reference sequence). Trimming removed 3 bases from V and 5 bases from J, with 10 bases in between. This CDR3 is 14 amino acids long. DNA for the CDR3: TGTGCCAGCAGTTTCTGGGGTGTTACCGGGGAGCTGTTTTTT. It translates to CASSFWGVTGELFF.

The genes are TRBV7-9 and TRBJ1-2; TRBD1 agrees at 7 bases. Germline lookup yields CDR1 SEHNR and CDR2 FQNEAQ (reference sequence). This CDR3 is 14 amino acids long. Trimming took 3 bases from V and 7 from J; bases not matched to a gene: 8. The CDR3 DNA follows: TGTGCCAGCAGCTTGATCGGCAGGGGGTCTGGCTACACCTTC. Protein: CASSLIGRGSGYTF.

The chain uses TRBV7-8 and TRBJ2-2; D is unclear. The V gene lost 2 bases and the J gene lost 0 bases, with 10 bases spanning the gap. The CDR3 totals 16 residues. Per the germline V gene, CDR1 is SGHVS and CDR2 is FQNEAQ. CDR3 amino acids: CASSLFLSPNTGELFF. CDR3 nucleotide sequence: TGTGCCAGCAGCTTATTTCTTTCTCCGAACACCGGGGAGCTGTTTTTT.

CDR3 region: CASSTRTGYQETQYF. DNA of the CDR3: TGTGCCAGCAGCACCCGGACAGGGTACCAAGAGACCCAGTACTTC. This chain uses TRBV5-4 with TRBJ2-5; TRBD1 agrees at 8 bases. Germline V gene data show CDR1 as SGHNT and CDR2 as YYREEE (reference sequence). There are 15 residues in the CDR3. V dropped 4 bases and J dropped 0; count of bases not matched to a gene: 5.

The chain combines TRBV7-8 with TRBJ2-7; D remains unclear. The germline CDR1 and CDR2 sequences are SGHVS and FQNEAQ. The V end lost 0 bases, the J end lost 6 bases, and 9 bases lay between the germline ends. The CDR3 contains 13 residues. CDR3 nucleotide sequence: TGTGCCAGCAGCTTAGCAGAGGTTTCCGAGCAGTACTTC. It encodes CASSLAEVSEQYF. The full variable domain, in which reference TRBV7-8 and TRBJ2-7 provide the parts outside the CDR3, is GAGVSQSPRYKVAKRGQDVALRCDPISGHVSLFWYQQALGQGPEFLTYFQNEAQLDKSGLPSDRFFAERPEGSVSTLKIQRTQQEDSAVYLCASSLAEVSEQYFGPGTRLTVT.

The chain is built from TRBV7-9 and TRBJ2-7; no firm D call. Germline assignment: CDR1 SEHNR and CDR2 FQNEAQ (reference sequence). Trimming shortened V by 1 base and J by 2 bases, and 9 bases separated the two germline ends. CDR3 length equals 14 residues. CDR3 sequence: CASSLGEKTYEQYF. As DNA, the CDR3 is TGTGCCAGCAGCTTAGGAGAAAAGACCTACGAGCAGTACTTC.

This sequence joins TRBV9 and TRBJ2-3, with D possibly matching TRBD2 (7 bases). The germline gives CDR1 SGDLS, CDR2 YYNGEE. The CDR3 is 15 residues long. Between the trimmed V and J ends, which lost 1 base and 8 bases, there was a span of 17 bases. CDR3 in DNA: TGTGCCAGCAGCGTAAGGGGGACTAATTGGGGTACGCAGTATTTT. It codes for CASSVRGTNWGTQYF.

The chain employs TRBV3-1 (or the pseudogene TRBV3-2) and TRBJ2-1; D tentatively reads TRBD1 or TRBD2 (5 bases each). Trimming stripped 5 bases from V and 9 bases from J, with 11 bases between. There are 12 residues in the CDR3. CDR1 and CDR2 (germline): LGHDT, YNNKEL (reference sequence). In DNA form, the CDR3 reads TGTGCCAGCAGCTTAAGTGGGGGTGAGCAGTTCTTC. Translated, it gives CASSLSGGEQFF.

The gene calls are TRBV25-1 and TRBJ1-2, with D possibly TRBD1 on 5 matching bases. The V end lost 1 base, the J end lost 3 bases, and 12 bases lay between the germline ends. Per germline, CDR1 MGHDK and CDR2 SYGVNS. CDR3 length equals 15 residues. Here the CDR3 DNA reads TGTGCCAGCAGTGAATCGGTACAGGCGGACTATGGCTACACCTTC. This encodes CASSESVQADYGYTF.

The V and J genes are TRBV2 and TRBJ1-5, with D hard to call. The CDR3 consists of 14 residues. CDR1 and CDR2 (germline): SNHLY, FYNNEI. V shed 7 bases and J shed 0 bases, with 10 bases lying between them. CDR3 nucleotide sequence: TGTGCCAGCAACCCAGTGAATAGCAATCAGCCCCAGCATTTT. Residues: CASNPVNSNQPQHF.

The chain links TRBV5-1 to TRBJ2-7, with a possible D match to TRBD2 (6 bases). This CDR3 has 13 residues. Germline assignment: CDR1 SGHRS and CDR2 YFSETQ. V was clipped by 3 bases and J by 3 bases, with 10 bases between them. The CDR3 bases are TGCGCCAGCAGCTGGGGGGTAGGCTACGAGCAGTACTTC. Translated, it gives CASSWGVGYEQYF.

The J gene is TRBJ2-1, the V gene TRBV4-1; TRBD2 matches at 8 bases. Germline V gives CDR1 MGHRA, CDR2 YSYEKL. The CDR3 is 17 amino acids. V shed 2 bases and J 5 bases; nucleotides not matched to a gene: 11. CDR3 region: CASSQPGLAPRNNEQFF. The CDR3 DNA sequence: TGCGCCAGCAGCCAACCTGGACTAGCCCCCCGAAACAATGAGCAGTTCTTC.

The V gene is TRBV23-1, the J gene TRBJ1-5, with a possible D match to TRBD1 (5 bases). TRBV23-1 belongs to the ORF category, with a function that is uncertain. V was cut by 8 bases and J by 1 base, with 9 bases left in between. This CDR3 contains 13 residues. CDR3 DNA sequence: TGCGCCAGCGGGGAGGGGAGCAATCAGCCCCAGCATTTT. It codes for CASGEGSNQPQHF.

The rearrangement joins TRBV24-1 to TRBJ1-2, with 7 nucleotides matching TRBD1. With 3 bases clipped from V and 3 bases from J, the junction kept 3 bases outside the gene matches. Germline CDR1 reads KGHDR; CDR2 reads SFDVKD. The CDR3 loop spans 14 amino acids. In nucleotides, the CDR3 is TGTGCCACCAGTGATACAGGGGCCGACTATGGCTACACCTTC. Amino acid sequence: CATSDTGADYGYTF.

The chain couples TRBV28 to TRBJ1-1; D gene uncertain. This CDR3 comprises 12 residues. Trimming took off 6 bases at V and 8 bases at J, with 13 bases between the two ends. Per germline, CDR1 MDHEN and CDR2 SYDVKM. CDR3 sequence reads: CASSLATTEAFF. CDR3 sequence (DNA): TGTGCCAGCAGCCTAGCGACTACGGAAGCTTTCTTT.

The V gene is TRBV28, the J gene TRBJ2-1, with 10 nucleotides matching TRBD2. V shed 6 bases, J shed 4 bases, and the junction held 6 bases outside the gene matches. Germline V gene sequence: CDR1 MDHEN, CDR2 SYDVKM. The CDR3 has 15 amino acids. CDR3 sequence (DNA): TGTGCCAGCAGGTCGACTAGCGGGCCGTACAATGAGCAGTTCTTC. Its protein product is CASRSTSGPYNEQFF. The whole variable domain, remainder taken from reference TRBV28 and TRBJ2-1, is DVKVTQSSRYLVKRTGEKVFLECVQDMDHENMFWYRQDPGLGLRLIYFSYDVKMKEKGDIPEGYSVSREKKERFSLILESASTNQTSMYLCASRSTSGPYNEQFFGPGTRLTVL.

V usage is TRBV28 and J usage is TRBJ2-2; D uncertain. This CDR3 is built from 14 residues. The germline CDR1 and CDR2 sequences are MDHEN and SYDVKM. V was cut by 3 bases and J by 6 bases, with 11 bases left in between. The CDR3 DNA follows: TGTGCCAGCAGTTTGGCTGGTTTGGCCGGGGAGCTGTTTTTT. This codes for CASSLAGLAGELFF.

The V call is TRBV10-2, the J call TRBJ2-5; 10 positions match TRBD1. The junction had 10 bases not matched to a gene; V was cut back by 5 bases and J by 4 bases. CDR1 is WSHSY, CDR2 SAAADI, per germline. The CDR3 extends over 16 amino acids. DNA for the CDR3: TGCGCCAGCAGTTCTCGCGGACAGGGGGTCTTAGAGACCCAGTACTTC. Its translation is CASSSRGQGVLETQYF.